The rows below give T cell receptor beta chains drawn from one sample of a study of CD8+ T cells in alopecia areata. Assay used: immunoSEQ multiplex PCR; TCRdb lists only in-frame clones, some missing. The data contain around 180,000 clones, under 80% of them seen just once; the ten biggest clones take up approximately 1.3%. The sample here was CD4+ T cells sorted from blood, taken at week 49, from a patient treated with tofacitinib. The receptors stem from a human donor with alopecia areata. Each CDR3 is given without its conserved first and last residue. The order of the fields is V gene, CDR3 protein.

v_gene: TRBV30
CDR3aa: AWSESGARGYT

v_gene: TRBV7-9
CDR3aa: ASSLDGTGVSGGYT

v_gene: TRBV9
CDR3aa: ASSSRALINNEQF

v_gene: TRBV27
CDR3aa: ASSQGPGQAINSPLH

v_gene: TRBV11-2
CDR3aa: ASSPLDRGAT

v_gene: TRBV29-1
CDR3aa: SVEDSQGNTEAF

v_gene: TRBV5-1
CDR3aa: ASSLGTVLNEQF

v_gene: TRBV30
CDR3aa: AWISGETQY

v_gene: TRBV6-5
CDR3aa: ASSMGQRNYGYT

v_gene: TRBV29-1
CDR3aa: SVEDLRGVNEQY

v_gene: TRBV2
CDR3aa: ASSYRDRDEKLF

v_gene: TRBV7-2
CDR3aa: ASSLASEIETQY

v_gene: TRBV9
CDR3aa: ASSVHYRAMNTEAF

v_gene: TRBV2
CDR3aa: ASSERGSQPQH

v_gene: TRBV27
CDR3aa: ASRRGPQETQY

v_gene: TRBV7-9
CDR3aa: ASSLEGLAAGEQF